This T cell receptor (beta chain) was sequenced in a study of blood T cell repertoires in COVID-19. TCRdb's copy holds only in-frame clones and misses some; the assay was immunoSEQ multiplex PCR. The data contain around 100,000 clones, about 83% of them singletons. Trimming pared 0 bases from V and 4 bases from J, leaving 7 bases between. The CDR3 is made up of 14 amino acids. CDR1 SGHRS and CDR2 YFSETQ come from the germline V gene. This sequence was found in a middle-aged man with active or convalescent COVID-19. Sequences were obtained from peripheral blood. The V and J genes are TRBV5-1 and TRBJ1-4; tentatively, D is TRBD1 (5 bases). CDR3 nucleotides: TGCGCCAGCAGCTTGGGACAGATTAATGAAAAACTGTTTTTT. It specifies CASSLGQINEKLFF.